A single T cell receptor beta chain is shown here with its context. Its antigen is still unknown. Profiling relied on immunoSEQ multiplex PCR, and the TCRdb table lists in-frame clones only, not all of them. In the table there are roughly 71,000 clones, around 73% of which are singletons. The data stem from a study of OX40 agonist ivuxolimab in advanced cancers. Study information: Patients were treated with intravenous ivuxolimab, dosed at 0.01 to 10 mg/kg and infused every 2 weeks. Dose-escalation patients were diagnosed with hepatocellular carcinoma, melanoma, renal cell cancer or head and neck cancer. Findings of the study overall: The 0.1-3.0 mg/kg partial responders had among the lowest clonal expansion.

Per the germline V gene, CDR1 is SGHRS and CDR2 is YFSETQ. The CDR3 runs 13 residues. Trimming cost V 1 base and J 5 bases, with 10 bases left between them. The sequenced sample was CD4+ or CD8+ T cells sorted from blood, obtained in a trial of the OX40 agonist ivuxolimab. The V gene is TRBV5-1, the J gene TRBJ2-7; D possibly matches TRBD1 or TRBD2 (5 bases each). The sequence derives from an adult with an advanced solid tumor such as melanoma, head and neck, liver or kidney cancer. CDR3 residues: CASSLSRDHEQYF. The CDR3, as DNA: TGCGCCAGCAGCTTGTCCAGGGACCACGAGCAGTACTTC.